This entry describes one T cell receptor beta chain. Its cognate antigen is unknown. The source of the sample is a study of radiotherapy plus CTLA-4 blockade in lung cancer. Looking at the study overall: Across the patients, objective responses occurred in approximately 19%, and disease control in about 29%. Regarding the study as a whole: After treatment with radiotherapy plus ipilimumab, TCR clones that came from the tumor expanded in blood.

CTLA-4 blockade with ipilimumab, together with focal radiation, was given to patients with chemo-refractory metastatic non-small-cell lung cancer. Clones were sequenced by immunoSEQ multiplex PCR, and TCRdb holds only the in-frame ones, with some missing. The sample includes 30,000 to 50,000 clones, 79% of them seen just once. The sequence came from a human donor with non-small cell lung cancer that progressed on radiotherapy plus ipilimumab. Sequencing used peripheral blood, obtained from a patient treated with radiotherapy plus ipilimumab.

The CDR3 is CASRSYFRGEASSYNSPLHF. The DNA of the CDR3 is TGTGCAAGTCGCTCCTACTTCCGGGGGGAGGCAAGCTCCTATAATTCACCCCTCCACTTT. The chain has TRBV12-2 and TRBJ1-6. TRBV12-2 is reported as a pseudogene. The CDR3 runs to 20 residues.